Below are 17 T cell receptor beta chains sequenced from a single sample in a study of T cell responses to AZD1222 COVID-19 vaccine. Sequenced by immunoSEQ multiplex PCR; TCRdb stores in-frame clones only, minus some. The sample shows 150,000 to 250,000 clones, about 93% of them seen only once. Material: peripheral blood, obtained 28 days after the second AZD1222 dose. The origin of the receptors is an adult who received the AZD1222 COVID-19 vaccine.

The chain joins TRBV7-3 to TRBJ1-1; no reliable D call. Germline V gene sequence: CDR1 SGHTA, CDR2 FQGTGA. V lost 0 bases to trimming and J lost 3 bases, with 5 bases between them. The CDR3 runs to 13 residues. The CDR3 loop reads CASSLTGYTEAFF. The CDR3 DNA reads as TGTGCCAGCAGCTTAACGGGGTACACTGAAGCTTTCTTT.

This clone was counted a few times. The CDR3: CASSQVYPGETQYF. The CDR3 DNA reads TGCGCCAGCAGCCAAGTGTATCCGGGCGAGACCCAGTACTTC. The gene calls are TRBV4-3 and TRBJ2-5, with D uncertain. V was cut by 1 base and J by 5 bases, with 11 bases left in between. The CDR3 runs 14 residues. The germline V gene has CDR1 LGHNA and CDR2 YSLEER.

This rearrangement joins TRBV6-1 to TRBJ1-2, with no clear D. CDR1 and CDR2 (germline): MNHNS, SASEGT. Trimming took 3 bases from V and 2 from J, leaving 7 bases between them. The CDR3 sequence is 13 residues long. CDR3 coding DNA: TGTGCCAGCAGTGATAGTAGGAACTATGGCTACACCTTC. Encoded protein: CASSDSRNYGYTF.

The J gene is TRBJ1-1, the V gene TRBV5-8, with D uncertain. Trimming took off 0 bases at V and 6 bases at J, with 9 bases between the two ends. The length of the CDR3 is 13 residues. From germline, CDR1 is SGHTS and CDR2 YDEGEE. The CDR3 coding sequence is TGTGCCAGCAGCTTGGATGAGGAGGCTGAAGCTTTCTTT. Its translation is CASSLDEEAEAFF.

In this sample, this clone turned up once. The CDR3 sequence: CASGWGRGTEAFF. The DNA of the CDR3 is TGCGCCAGCGGTTGGGGTCGGGGCACTGAAGCTTTCTTT. The chain employs TRBV10-2 and TRBJ1-1; D is unclear. Germline CDR1 WSHSY, CDR2 SAAADI. The CDR3 runs to 13 residues. V dropped 8 bases and J dropped 4 bases, with 14 bases sitting between them.

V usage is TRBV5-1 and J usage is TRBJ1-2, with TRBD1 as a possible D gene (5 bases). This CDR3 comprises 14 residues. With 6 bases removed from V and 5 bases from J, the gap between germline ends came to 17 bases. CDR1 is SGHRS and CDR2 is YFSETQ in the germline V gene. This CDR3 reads CASTPGRKGYGYTF. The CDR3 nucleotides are TGCGCCAGCACTCCGGGACGAAAAGGGTATGGCTACACCTTC.

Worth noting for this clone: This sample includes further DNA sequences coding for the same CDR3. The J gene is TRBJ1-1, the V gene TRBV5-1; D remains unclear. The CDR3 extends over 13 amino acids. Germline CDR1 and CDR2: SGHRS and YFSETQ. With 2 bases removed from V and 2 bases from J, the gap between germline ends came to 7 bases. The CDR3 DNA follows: TGCGCCAGCAGCTTCTCGGGAAACACTGAAGCTTTCTTT. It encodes CASSFSGNTEAFF.

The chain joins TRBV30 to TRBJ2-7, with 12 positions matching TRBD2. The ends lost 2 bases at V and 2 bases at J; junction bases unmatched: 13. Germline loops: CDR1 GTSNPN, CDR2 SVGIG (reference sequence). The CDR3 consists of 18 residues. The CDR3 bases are TGTGCCTGGAGTTCCGGACTAGCGGGACCTCCCCGGCCCTACGAGCAGTACTTC. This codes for CAWSSGLAGPPRPYEQYF.

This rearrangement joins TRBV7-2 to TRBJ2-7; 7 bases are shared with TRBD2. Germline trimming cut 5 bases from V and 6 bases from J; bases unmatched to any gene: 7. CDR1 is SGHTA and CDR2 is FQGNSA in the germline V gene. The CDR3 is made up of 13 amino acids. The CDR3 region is CASSPRREGEQYF. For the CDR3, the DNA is TGTGCCAGCAGCCCGAGGAGGGAGGGCGAGCAGTACTTC.

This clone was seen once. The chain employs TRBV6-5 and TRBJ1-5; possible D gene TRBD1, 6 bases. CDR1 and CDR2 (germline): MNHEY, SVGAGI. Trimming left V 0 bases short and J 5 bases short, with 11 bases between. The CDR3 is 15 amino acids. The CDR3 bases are TGTGCCAGCAGTTACTCGACAGGACCCTATCAGCCCCAGCATTTT. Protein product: CASSYSTGPYQPQHF.

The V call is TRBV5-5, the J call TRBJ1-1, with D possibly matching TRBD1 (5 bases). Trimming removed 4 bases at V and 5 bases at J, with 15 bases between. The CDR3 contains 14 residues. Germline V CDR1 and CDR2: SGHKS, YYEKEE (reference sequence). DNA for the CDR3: TGTGCCAGCAGCGCTGTGACAGCAACGACTGAAGCTTTCTTT. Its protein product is CASSAVTATTEAFF.

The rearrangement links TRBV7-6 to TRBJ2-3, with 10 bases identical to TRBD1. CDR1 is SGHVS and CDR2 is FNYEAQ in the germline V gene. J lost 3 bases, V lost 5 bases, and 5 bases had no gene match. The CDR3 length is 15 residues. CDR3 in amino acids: CASSPRQGATDTQYF. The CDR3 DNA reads TGTGCCAGCAGCCCTAGACAGGGGGCGACAGATACGCAGTATTTT.

The CDR3 reads CASSLTGGGDTEAFF. In nucleotides, the CDR3 is TGTGCCAGCAGCTTAACTGGGGGTGGGGACACTGAAGCTTTCTTT. The chain is built from TRBV7-9 and TRBJ1-1, with D possibly matching TRBD1 (5 bases). Trimming shortened V by 2 bases and J by 3 bases, and 13 bases separated the two germline ends. The CDR3 is made up of 15 amino acids. Per germline, CDR1 SEHNR and CDR2 FQNEAQ (reference sequence).

DNA for the CDR3: TGTGCCAGCAGTGACCGGGACAGCAACTATGGCTACACCTTC. Its translation is CASSDRDSNYGYTF. J is TRBJ1-2 and V is TRBV27, with 7 positions matching TRBD1. V lost 5 bases to trimming and J lost 2 bases; unmatched junction nucleotides: 5. Germline V lookup: CDR1 MNHEY, CDR2 SMNVEV (reference sequence). This CDR3 is 14 amino acids long.

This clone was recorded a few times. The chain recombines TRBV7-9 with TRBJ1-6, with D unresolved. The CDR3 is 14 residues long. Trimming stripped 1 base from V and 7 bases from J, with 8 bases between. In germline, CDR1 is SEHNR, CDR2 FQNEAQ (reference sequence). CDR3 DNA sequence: TGTGCCAGCAGCTTAGGCGGAGAGAATTCACCCCTCCACTTT. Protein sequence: CASSLGGENSPLHF.

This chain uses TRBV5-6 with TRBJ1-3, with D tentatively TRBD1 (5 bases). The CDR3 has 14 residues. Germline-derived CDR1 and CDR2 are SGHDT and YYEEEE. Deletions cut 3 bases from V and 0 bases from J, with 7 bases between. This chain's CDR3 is CASSWGSSGNTIYF. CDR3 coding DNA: TGTGCCAGCAGCTGGGGCAGCTCTGGAAACACCATATATTTT. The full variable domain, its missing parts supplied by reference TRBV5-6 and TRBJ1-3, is DAGVTQSPTHLIKTRGQQVTLRCSPKSGHDTVSWYQQALGQGPQFIFQYYEEEERQRGNFPDRFSGHQFPNYSSELNVNALLLGDSALYLCASSWGSSGNTIYFGEGSWLTVV.

Written as DNA, the CDR3 is TGCGCCAGCAGCTTGGCAATGGGAGGGACAGGTAACTCCTACGAGCAGTACTTC. It specifies CASSLAMGGTGNSYEQYF. The V gene is TRBV5-1, the J gene TRBJ2-7; TRBD1 is a possible D gene (8 bases). Germline V gene data show CDR1 as SGHRS and CDR2 as YFSETQ. Trimming took 0 bases from V and 0 from J, leaving 19 bases between them. The CDR3 consists of 18 residues.